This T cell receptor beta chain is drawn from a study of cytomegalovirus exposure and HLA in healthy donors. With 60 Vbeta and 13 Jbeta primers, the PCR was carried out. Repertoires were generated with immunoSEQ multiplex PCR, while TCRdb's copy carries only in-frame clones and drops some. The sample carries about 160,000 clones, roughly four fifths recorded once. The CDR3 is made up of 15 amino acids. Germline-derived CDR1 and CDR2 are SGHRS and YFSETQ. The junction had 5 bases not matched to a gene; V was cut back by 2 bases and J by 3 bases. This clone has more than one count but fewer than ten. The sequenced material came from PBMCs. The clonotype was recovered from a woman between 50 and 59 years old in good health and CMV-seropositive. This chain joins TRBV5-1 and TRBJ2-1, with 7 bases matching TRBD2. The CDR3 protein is CASSFRAGDYNEQFF. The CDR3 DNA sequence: TGCGCCAGCAGCTTCAGGGCGGGGGACTACAATGAGCAGTTCTTC.